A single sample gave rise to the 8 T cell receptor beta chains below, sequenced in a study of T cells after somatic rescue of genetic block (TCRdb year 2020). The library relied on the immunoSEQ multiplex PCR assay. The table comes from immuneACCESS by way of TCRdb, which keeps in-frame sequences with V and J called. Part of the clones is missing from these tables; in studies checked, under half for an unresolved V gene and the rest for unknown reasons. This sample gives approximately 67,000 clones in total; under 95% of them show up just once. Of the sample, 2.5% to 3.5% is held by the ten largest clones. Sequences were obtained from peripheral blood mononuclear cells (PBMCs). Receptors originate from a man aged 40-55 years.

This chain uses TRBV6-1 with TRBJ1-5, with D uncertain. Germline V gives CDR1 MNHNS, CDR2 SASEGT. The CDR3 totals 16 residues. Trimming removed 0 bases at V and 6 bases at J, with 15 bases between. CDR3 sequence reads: CASSEAGPISGQPQHF. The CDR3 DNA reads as TGTGCCAGCAGTGAAGCAGGCCCGATTAGCGGTCAGCCCCAGCATTTT.

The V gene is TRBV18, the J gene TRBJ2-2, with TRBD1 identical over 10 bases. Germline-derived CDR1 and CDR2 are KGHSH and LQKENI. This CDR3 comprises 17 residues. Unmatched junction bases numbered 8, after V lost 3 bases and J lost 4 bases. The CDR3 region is CASSPPGTGVSTGELFF. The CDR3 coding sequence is TGTGCCAGCTCACCGCCCGGGACAGGGGTCAGCACCGGGGAGCTGTTTTTT.

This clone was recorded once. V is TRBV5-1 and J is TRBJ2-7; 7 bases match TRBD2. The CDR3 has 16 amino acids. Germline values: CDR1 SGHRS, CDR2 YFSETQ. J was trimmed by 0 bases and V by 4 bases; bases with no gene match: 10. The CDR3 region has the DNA TGCGCCAGCAGCGTGGGACTACCTATCAGCTCCTACGAGCAGTACTTC. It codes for CASSVGLPISSYEQYF.

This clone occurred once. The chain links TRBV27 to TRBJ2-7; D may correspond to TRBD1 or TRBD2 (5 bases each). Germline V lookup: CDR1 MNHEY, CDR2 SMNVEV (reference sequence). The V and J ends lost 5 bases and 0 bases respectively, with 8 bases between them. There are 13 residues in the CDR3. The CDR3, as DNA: TGTGCCAGCAGTGAGGGGTTCTCCTACGAGCAGTACTTC. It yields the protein CASSEGFSYEQYF.

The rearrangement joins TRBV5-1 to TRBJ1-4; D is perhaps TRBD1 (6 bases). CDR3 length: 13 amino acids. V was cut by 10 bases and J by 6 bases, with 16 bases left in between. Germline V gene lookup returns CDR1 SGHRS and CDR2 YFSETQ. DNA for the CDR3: TGCGCCTTCCGGAGGGGGGCGGATGAAAAACTGTTTTTT. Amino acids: CAFRRGADEKLFF.

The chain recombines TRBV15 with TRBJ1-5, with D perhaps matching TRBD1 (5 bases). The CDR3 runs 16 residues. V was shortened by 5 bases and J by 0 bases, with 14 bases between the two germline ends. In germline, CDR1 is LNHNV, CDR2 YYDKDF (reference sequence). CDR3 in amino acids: CATSPRGDFSNQPQHF. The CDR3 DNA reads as TGTGCCACCAGCCCACGAGGGGATTTTAGCAATCAGCCCCAGCATTTT.

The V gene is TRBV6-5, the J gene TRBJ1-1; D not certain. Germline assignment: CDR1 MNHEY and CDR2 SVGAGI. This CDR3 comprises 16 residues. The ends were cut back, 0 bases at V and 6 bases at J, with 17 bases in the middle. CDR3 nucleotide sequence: TGTGCCAGCAGTTACTCTTTTACATATAGGGCGGCTGAAGCTTTCTTT. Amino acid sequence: CASSYSFTYRAAEAFF.

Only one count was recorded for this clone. In DNA, the CDR3 is TGTGCCAGCAGGGAGGGGTACGAGCAGTACTTC. This translates into CASREGYEQYF. V is TRBV28 and J is TRBJ2-7; D might be TRBD2 (6 bases). Germline V gene lookup returns CDR1 MDHEN and CDR2 SYDVKM. The length of the CDR3 is 11 residues. The germline V and J ends were trimmed by 6 bases and 4 bases, with 7 bases remaining between them.